The rows below give T cell receptor beta chains drawn from one sample of a study of T cell repertoires in cytomegalovirus infection. TCRdb re-analysed the reads in MiXCR, keeping a single row per CDR3 protein. This sample carries around 550,000 distinct CDR3 sequences, about 26% of them seen once, and the ten largest clones take less than 15%. Sample: PBMCs. All receptors come from a human donor in good health (CMV status not recorded). Some clones in this sample may be carry-over from other donors' samples. Both conserved end residues are part of each CDR3. A D gene is named only where the DNA matches it firmly. Size tells how often a clone was seen (once, few, many) or the class of an expanded clone, and some rows leave it out.

clone size,J gene,D gene,V gene,CDR3 protein,CDR3 DNA
few,TRBJ1-5,-,TRBV28,CASSSGRLNQPQHF,TGTGCCAGCAGTTCCGGGCGCCTCAATCAGCCCCAGCATTTT
-,TRBJ2-5,TRBD2,TRBV2,CASSRPLAGGPKGETQYF,TGTGCCAGCTCCCGACCACTAGCGGGAGGGCCAAAGGGGGAGACCCAGTACTTC
-,TRBJ1-4,-,TRBV4-3,CASSQDRAGEGEKLFF,TGCGCCAGCAGCCAAGATCGAGCAGGGGAAGGCGAAAAACTGTTTTTT
-,TRBJ2-7,TRBD2,TRBV5-5,CASSPRREGPGEQYF,TGTGCCAGCAGCCCACGGCGGGAGGGCCCAGGCGAGCAGTACTTC
-,TRBJ1-6,-,TRBV27,CASSLGERNSPLHF,TGTGCCAGCAGTTTAGGGGAAAGGAATTCACCCCTCCACTTT
-,TRBJ1-2,-,TRBV7-9,CASSSRGPSYGYTF,TGTGCCAGCAGCTCGCGGGGACCCTCCTATGGCTACACCTTC
many,TRBJ2-3,-,TRBV7-9,CASSSYQGLGADTQYF,TGTGCCAGCAGCTCGTACCAAGGTTTGGGAGCAGATACGCAGTATTTT
-,TRBJ1-5,TRBD1,TRBV27,CASSSFTTGLQGQPQHF,TGTGCCAGCAGTTCTTTCACGACAGGGCTCCAGGGGCAGCCCCAGCATTTT
-,TRBJ1-2,-,TRBV27,CASGRTRNYGYTF,TGTGCCAGCGGAAGAACAAGAAACTATGGCTACACCTTC
many,TRBJ2-2,-,TRBV7-2,CASSLVLRSPGDPGELFF,TGTGCCAGCAGCTTAGTACTGAGGTCTCCAGGGGACCCCGGGGAGCTGTTTTTT
few,TRBJ2-3,-,TRBV12-3/TRBV12-4,CASSLGRRGGTDTQYF,TGTGCCAGCAGTTTAGGCAGGAGGGGTGGCACAGATACGCAGTATTTT
-,TRBJ1-1,-,TRBV20-1,CSARVGATEAFF,TGCAGTGCTAGAGTCGGGGCCACTGAAGCTTTCTTT
few,TRBJ2-5,TRBD2,TRBV10-3,CAISDTSGRQETQYF,TGTGCCATCAGTGATACTAGCGGGAGACAAGAGACCCAGTACTTC
-,TRBJ2-2,-,TRBV12-3/TRBV12-4,CASSLGVVPRGRSTGELFF,TGTGCCAGCAGTTTAGGAGTCGTTCCACGGGGGAGGAGTACCGGGGAGCTGTTTTTT
many,TRBJ1-6,-,TRBV7-8,CASRPDRNNSPLHF,TGTGCCAGCAGGCCGGACAGAAATAATTCACCCCTCCACTTT
many,TRBJ1-5,TRBD1,TRBV7-2,CASSVQGIGQPQHF,TGTGCCAGCAGCGTACAGGGGATTGGGCAGCCCCAGCATTTT
few,TRBJ2-2,-,TRBV7-3,CASSPDGVYTGELFF,TGTGCCAGCAGCCCCGACGGGGTATACACCGGGGAGCTGTTTTTT
-,TRBJ2-2,-,TRBV24-1,CATSDRWNTGELFF,TGTGCCACCAGTGACAGGTGGAACACCGGGGAGCTGTTTTTT
-,TRBJ2-3,-,TRBV20-1,CSARDPQDTQYF,TGCAGTGCTAGAGATCCCCAAGATACGCAGTATTTT
-,TRBJ2-6,-,TRBV6-2/TRBV6-3,CASSYSRRSFNVLTF,TGTGCCAGCAGTTACTCAAGACGGTCCTTCAACGTCCTGACTTTC
-,TRBJ2-7,TRBD1,TRBV7-9,CASSTDRGLTYEQYF,TGTGCCAGCAGCACAGACAGGGGGCTTACCTACGAGCAGTACTTC
-,TRBJ2-2,-,TRBV4-3,CASSQGRLEAGELFF,TGCGCCAGCAGCCAAGGTCGGCTAGAGGCCGGGGAGCTGTTTTTT
-,TRBJ1-1,TRBD1,TRBV7-4,CASSIRDRGPSTEAFF,TGTGCCAGCAGCATCCGGGACAGGGGTCCCTCCACTGAAGCTTTCTTT
-,TRBJ2-5,-,TRBV20-1,CSARDQRTQETQYF,TGCAGTGCTAGAGATCAGAGGACTCAAGAGACCCAGTACTTC
-,TRBJ2-1,-,TRBV6-2/TRBV6-3,CASREAGVYNEQFF,TGTGCCAGCAGGGAGGCAGGGGTGTACAATGAGCAGTTCTTC
few,TRBJ1-1,TRBD1,TRBV7-8,CASTGRGYTEAFF,TGTGCCAGCACGGGCAGGGGGTACACTGAAGCTTTCTTT
few,TRBJ2-1,-,TRBV7-2,CASSPSISGGIYNEQFF,TGTGCCAGCAGCCCCAGTATCAGCGGAGGGATCTACAATGAGCAGTTCTTC
-,TRBJ2-1,-,TRBV5-1,CASSSAVTPNEQFF,TGCGCCAGCAGCTCTGCCGTCACACCCAATGAGCAGTTCTTC
-,TRBJ2-7,TRBD2,TRBV3-1,CASSQLSGTSGRNEQYF,TGTGCCAGCAGCCAACTGTCCGGGACTAGCGGGAGGAACGAGCAGTACTTC
-,TRBJ2-3,TRBD1,TRBV24-1,CATSDLQGGSTDTQYF,TGTGCCACCAGTGATTTACAGGGGGGCTCCACAGATACGCAGTATTTT
few,TRBJ1-1,-,TRBV12-3/TRBV12-4,CASIDSYTEAFF,TGTGCCAGCATAGACAGCTACACTGAAGCTTTCTTT
many,TRBJ2-4,-,TRBV7-8,CASSLVQSDSEAKNIQYF,TGTGCCAGCAGCTTAGTGCAGTCGGACAGCGAAGCCAAAAACATTCAGTACTTC
-,TRBJ2-5,-,TRBV28,CASSSPGRQETQYF,TGTGCCAGCAGTTCCCCGGGACGGCAAGAGACCCAGTACTTC
many,TRBJ1-1,-,TRBV7-9,CASSLDRGTTAEAFF,TGTGCCAGCAGCTTAGATCGGGGGACCACGGCTGAAGCTTTCTTT
-,TRBJ1-5,TRBD1,TRBV27,CASSSRDRWSGNQPQHF,TGTGCCAGCAGTTCACGGGACAGGTGGAGTGGCAATCAGCCCCAGCATTTT
many,TRBJ2-1,TRBD2,TRBV7-3,CASSLWGGTYNEQFF,TGTGCCAGCAGCCTATGGGGGGGAACCTACAATGAGCAGTTCTTC
many,TRBJ2-2,-,TRBV7-2,CASSLPFRGTGELFF,TGTGCCAGCAGCTTACCCTTTAGGGGCACCGGGGAGCTGTTTTTT
few,TRBJ2-1,-,TRBV2,CASPIGAEQFF,TGTGCCAGCCCTATAGGCGCTGAGCAGTTCTTC
few,TRBJ1-2,-,TRBV27,CASSRTEAYGYTF,TGTGCCAGCAGCCGGACAGAGGCCTATGGCTACACCTTC
few,TRBJ1-6,-,TRBV6-1,CASSPGRLSSYNSPLHF,TGTGCCAGCAGTCCGGGACGGTTGAGCTCCTATAATTCACCCCTCCACTTT
once,TRBJ1-1,-,TRBV11-3,CASRYHAGGIYTEAFF,TGTGCCAGCCGCTACCATGCGGGGGGCATCTACACTGAAGCTTTCTTT
many,TRBJ2-3,-,TRBV7-2,CASSLAGLPFSPDTQYF,TGTGCCAGCAGCTTAGCAGGACTCCCCTTCAGCCCAGATACGCAGTATTTT
-,TRBJ1-5,TRBD1,TRBV7-9,CASSLLSSGQGDQPQHF,TGTGCCAGCAGCTTATTATCATCGGGACAGGGCGATCAGCCCCAGCATTTT
-,TRBJ1-6,-,TRBV6-5,CASSYLYSPLHF,TGTGCCAGCAGTTACCTGTATTCACCCCTCCACTTT
many,TRBJ2-1,TRBD2,TRBV7-3,CASSPLIAGGANEQFF,TGTGCCAGCAGCCCCTTAATAGCGGGAGGAGCCAATGAGCAGTTCTTC